The 19 T cell receptor beta chains below come from one sample, sequenced in a study of blood T cell repertoires in COVID-19. Using immunoSEQ multiplex PCR, the repertoire was profiled, and TCRdb retains in-frame clones only, with some absent. The sample has over 200,000 clones; about nine tenths are singletons. The sample consisted of PBMCs or T cells enriched from blood (not recorded which). The receptor set was obtained from a woman aged 50 to 60 in a cohort exposed to, infected with or recovered from COVID-19 (not recorded which).

The chain has TRBV6-5 and TRBJ2-1; 11 bases are shared with TRBD2. CDR3 length: 16 residues. Germline V CDR1 and CDR2: MNHEY, SVGAGI. J gave up 8 bases and V 2 bases, and 8 bases lay outside the gene matches. CDR3 amino acids: CASSYVAGGPLYEQFF. The CDR3, as DNA: TGTGCCAGCAGTTACGTAGCGGGGGGGCCCTTGTATGAGCAGTTCTTC.

The chain uses TRBV2 and TRBJ2-1; D gene uncertain. V lost 8 bases to trimming and J lost 10 bases, with 24 bases between them. The CDR3 totals 15 residues. The germline V gene encodes CDR1 SNHLY and CDR2 FYNNEI. CDR3 sequence (DNA): TGTGCCAGCCGCTCGATGGCAGTCATCTTTAACGAGCAGTTCTTC. It specifies CASRSMAVIFNEQFF.

The V call is TRBV6-5, the J call TRBJ2-5; TRBD1 is a possible D gene (5 bases). V lost 5 bases and J lost 6, with 19 bases in between. Per the germline V gene, CDR1 is MNHEY and CDR2 is SVGAGI. The length of the CDR3 is 15 residues. CDR3 in DNA: TGTGCCAGCAGTACCTCACCCCAGGGAAGAAAGACCCAGTACTTC. Amino acid sequence: CASSTSPQGRKTQYF.

Only one count was recorded for this clone. The chain links TRBV27 to TRBJ2-5; 8 bases agree with TRBD1. CDR3 length: 15 residues. After removal of 4 bases from V and 4 bases from J, the junction contained 8 bases not matched to a gene. Germline CDR1 is MNHEY and CDR2 is SMNVEV (reference sequence). CDR3 amino acids: CASSSIQGARETQYF. CDR3 in DNA: TGTGCCAGCAGTTCGATCCAGGGGGCGAGAGAGACCCAGTACTTC.

The chain recombines TRBV5-6 with TRBJ1-2, with D possibly matching TRBD1 (6 bases). This CDR3 is 15 amino acids long. From germline, CDR1 is SGHDT and CDR2 YYEEEE. Trimming pared 1 base from V and 4 bases from J, leaving 14 bases between. In nucleotides, the CDR3 is TGTGCCAGCAGCTTGTGGGCCCAACAGGGCTATGGCTACACCTTC. Its protein is CASSLWAQQGYGYTF. Variable domain in full (rest from reference TRBV5-6 and TRBJ1-2): DAGVTQSPTHLIKTRGQQVTLRCSPKSGHDTVSWYQQALGQGPQFIFQYYEEEERQRGNFPDRFSGHQFPNYSSELNVNALLLGDSALYLCASSLWAQQGYGYTFGSGTRLTVV.

The gene calls are TRBV9 and TRBJ2-2, with D possibly being TRBD1 (6 bases). CDR1 is SGDLS and CDR2 is YYNGEE in the germline V gene. V was cut by 0 bases and J by 5 bases, with 14 bases left in between. CDR3 length: 16 amino acids. The CDR3 loop reads CASSVATGPGTGELFF. DNA of the CDR3: TGTGCCAGCAGCGTAGCTACAGGGCCGGGGACCGGGGAGCTGTTTTTT.

This clone appeared once. The chain carries TRBV6-5 and TRBJ2-3; D gene unclear. Trimming removed 5 bases from V and 5 bases from J, with 14 bases in between. CDR3 length: 14 amino acids. The germline CDR1 and CDR2 sequences are MNHEY and SVGAGI. The CDR3 is CASSLSRRGDTQYF. The CDR3 nucleotides read TGTGCCAGCAGTCTCTCCCGGAGAGGAGATACGCAGTATTTT.

The rearrangement links TRBV5-1 to TRBJ2-3; 9 bases map to TRBD2. CDR1 is SGHRS, CDR2 YFSETQ, per germline. The CDR3 has 16 amino acids. The trim removed 0 bases at V and 5 bases at J, leaving 7 bases unmatched. The CDR3 is CASSLGLASGEDTQYF. CDR3 DNA sequence: TGCGCCAGCAGCTTGGGCCTGGCTAGCGGGGAAGATACGCAGTATTTT.

The rearrangement links TRBV11-2 to TRBJ2-3, with TRBD1 as a possible D gene (6 bases). The CDR3 is 15 amino acids. V was cut by 5 bases and J by 0 bases, with 12 bases left in between. Germline CDR1 is SGHAT and CDR2 is FQNNGV. The CDR3 region has the DNA TGTGCCAGCAGCATAACAGGGTTGAGCACAGATACGCAGTATTTT. Amino acids: CASSITGLSTDTQYF.

This chain connects TRBV19 to TRBJ2-1, with TRBD1 matching over 8 bases. There are 18 residues in the CDR3. V lost 7 bases, J lost 6 bases, and 20 bases stayed unmatched. Germline CDR1 and CDR2: LNHDA and SQIVND (reference sequence). CDR3: CASMGKWTPRTGINEQFF. In nucleotides, the CDR3 is TGTGCCAGTATGGGTAAGTGGACCCCCCGGACAGGGATCAATGAGCAGTTCTTC.

This clone was recorded many times. The V call is TRBV5-1, the J call TRBJ2-1, with TRBD1 matching 8 bases. The V gene's germline CDR1 is SGHRS and CDR2 YFSETQ. The CDR3 consists of 14 residues. After removal of 4 bases from V and 4 bases from J, the junction contained 4 bases not matched to a gene. The DNA of the CDR3 is TGCGCCAGCAGCGGAGGGACAGGATACAATGAGCAGTTCTTC. This codes for CASSGGTGYNEQFF.

V and J are TRBV18 and TRBJ1-1, with TRBD1 matching 10 bases. The CDR3 sequence is 15 residues long. Trimming removed 6 bases from V and 5 bases from J; junction bases left unmatched: 9. Looked up from germline, CDR1 is KGHSH and CDR2 is LQKENI. The CDR3 reads CASSETWTGGTEAFF. The CDR3 coding sequence is TGTGCCAGCTCGGAGACCTGGACAGGGGGGACTGAAGCTTTCTTT.

This clone appeared a single time. This chain links TRBV6-2 or TRBV6-3 with TRBJ2-2; the match to TRBD2 covers 9 bases. Germline CDR1 reads MNHEY; CDR2 reads SVGEGT. J was trimmed by 6 bases and V by 7 bases; bases with no gene match: 12. This CDR3 contains 16 residues. CDR3 amino acids: CASIPTSGGHPGELFF. The DNA of the CDR3 is TGTGCCAGCATCCCTACCAGCGGGGGGCATCCCGGGGAGCTGTTTTTT.

V and J are TRBV29-1 and TRBJ2-5, with no clear D. From germline, CDR1 is SQVTM and CDR2 ANQGSEA. Trimming took off 7 bases at V and 4 bases at J, with 13 bases between the two ends. The CDR3 length is 12 residues. Written as DNA, the CDR3 is TGCAGCGGGGCCTTCCTGGGAGAGACCCAGTACTTC. Residues: CSGAFLGETQYF.

V gene TRBV5-1 combines with J gene TRBJ2-3; 8 nucleotides align to TRBD2. This CDR3 has 15 amino acids. CDR1 is SGHRS and CDR2 is YFSETQ in the germline V gene. The J segment lost 5 bases and the V segment lost 3 bases, leaving 8 bases of the junction unmatched. The CDR3 region has the DNA TGCGCCAGCAGCTCGGCGGGACTAGAGGAAGATACGCAGTATTTT. As protein: CASSSAGLEEDTQYF.

The chain joins TRBV4-1 to TRBJ1-4, with TRBD1 matching over 8 bases. The germline V gene has CDR1 MGHRA and CDR2 YSYEKL. CDR3 length: 15 amino acids. Trimming took 0 bases from V and 7 from J; bases not matched to a gene: 4. CDR3 amino acids: CASSQEGRGREKLFF. DNA for the CDR3: TGCGCCAGCAGCCAAGAAGGCAGGGGGCGTGAAAAACTGTTTTTT.

The chain couples TRBV7-2 to TRBJ1-4, with 9 positions matching TRBD1. Trimming removed 5 bases from V and 8 bases from J; junction bases left unmatched: 6. The germline V gene has CDR1 SGHTA and CDR2 FQGNSA. This CDR3 region has 14 residues. This CDR3 reads CASSRTGAEEKLFF. The CDR3 nucleotides are TGTGCCAGCAGCCGGACAGGGGCTGAAGAAAAACTGTTTTTT. Complete variable domain (other parts from reference TRBV7-2 and TRBJ1-4): GAGVSQSPSNKVTEKGKDVELRCDPISGHTALYWYRQSLGQGLEFLIYFQGNSAPDKSGLPSDRFSAERTGGSVSTLTIQRTQQEDSAVYLCASSRTGAEEKLFFGSGTQLSVL.

This chain links TRBV5-1 with TRBJ1-1, with 8 nucleotides matching TRBD1. The CDR3 runs to 15 residues. Germline V lookup: CDR1 SGHRS, CDR2 YFSETQ. V trimming: 0 bases; J trimming: 4 bases; junction bases outside the gene matches: 5. In DNA, the CDR3 is TGCGCCAGCAGCTTGGGACAGGGGCCTCCCACTGAAGCTTTCTTT. Its translation is CASSLGQGPPTEAFF.

The chain uses TRBV10-3 and TRBJ2-5, with TRBD2 matching over 12 bases. This CDR3 has 15 residues. Germline values: CDR1 ENHRY, CDR2 SYGVKD. Trimming at V came to 11 bases and at J to 2 bases, leaving 9 bases not matched to a gene. The CDR3, as DNA: TGTGCCTCCCGCGAACTAGCGGGGGGACAAGAGACCCAGTACTTC. Translating it yields CASRELAGGQETQYF.